The rows below give T cell receptor beta chains drawn from one sample of a study of T cells after yellow fever vaccination. TCRdb re-called the 5' RACE reads through MiXCR, storing one row per CDR3 protein. Of over 110,000 distinct CDR3 sequences in the sample, 6.5% to 8.5% were seen once. Sequenced material: CD4+ T cells sorted from PBMCs, taken 5 days after the yellow fever booster vaccination. The origin of the receptors is a man aged 30 to 39 who received the YFV17D yellow fever vaccine. Both conserved end residues are part of each CDR3. Each record gives: D gene, clone size, CDR3 length, V gene, J gene, CDR3 DNA, CDR3 protein. A D gene is named only where the DNA matches it firmly. Some rows mark clone size as missing; the rest say once, few, many or name a class of expanded clone.

.,many,18,TRBV24-1,TRBJ2-1,TGTGCCACCAGTGAGTCTAGCGCCCACGTTTCCTCATACAATGAGCAGTTCTTC,CATSESSAHVSSYNEQFF
.,many,13,TRBV20-1,TRBJ2-2,TGCAGTGCCCAACAGTTCGCTGCCGGGGAGCTGTTTTTT,CSAQQFAAGELFF
TRBD1,many,16,TRBV7-9,TRBJ1-1,TGTGCCAGCAACCCCCCGGACAGGTACTCGAACACTGAAGCTTTCTTT,CASNPPDRYSNTEAFF
.,many,15,TRBV12-3/TRBV12-4,TRBJ2-3,TGTGCCAGCAGTTTGACTAGTGACGGGTCAGATACGCAGTATTTT,CASSLTSDGSDTQYF
TRBD1,many,20,TRBV5-7,TRBJ1-3,TGTGCCAGCACCATCATCCTGGGACAGGGAGTCCCCCTCTCTGGAAACACCATATATTTT,CASTIILGQGVPLSGNTIYF
.,few,15,TRBV5-1,TRBJ2-7,TGCGCCAGCAGCCAAGGGGGGGCGCGTGTCAACGAGCAGTACTTC,CASSQGGARVNEQYF
.,many,14,TRBV7-2,TRBJ1-1,TGTGCCAGCAGCTTAGAGGGGGGGAAGGTAGCGGCTTTCTTT,CASSLEGGKVAAFF
TRBD2,many,16,TRBV20-1,TRBJ2-3,TGCAGTGCTAGAGCGGGAGGGCCTGTTTGGGCAGATACGCAGTATTTT,CSARAGGPVWADTQYF
TRBD1,few,15,TRBV7-2,TRBJ1-5,TGTGCCAGCACCTCAGGGACAGGGGGCAATCAGCCCCAGCATTTT,CASTSGTGGNQPQHF
.,many,18,TRBV12-3/TRBV12-4,TRBJ2-3,TGTGCCAGCAGTTTAAGTTTACGGACCCCGGGTTCCACAGATACGCAGTATTTT,CASSLSLRTPGSTDTQYF
.,many,17,TRBV4-3,TRBJ2-1,TGCGCCAGCAGCCAAGAGGGCCGCGGGCGCTCCTACAATGAGCAGTTCTTC,CASSQEGRGRSYNEQFF
.,many,11,TRBV29-1,TRBJ1-3,TGCAGCGTTGAAACCGGAAACACCATATATTTT,CSVETGNTIYF
TRBD2,many,14,TRBV29-1,TRBJ2-5,TGCAGCGTGGTTAGACTAGCGGGAGGTGAGACCCAGTACTTC,CSVVRLAGGETQYF
TRBD2,few,19,TRBV5-6,TRBJ2-1,TGTGCCAGCAGCCCGGCCCAGGGACTAGCGGGAGGGCCTCGCGATGAGCAGTTCTTC,CASSPAQGLAGGPRDEQFF
.,many,12,TRBV28,TRBJ1-5,TGTGCCAGCAGTCAAGGGGATCAGCCCCAGCATTTT,CASSQGDQPQHF
TRBD1,many,12,TRBV28,TRBJ2-7,TGTGCCAGCGACAGGGGAGCCTACGAGCAGTACTTC,CASDRGAYEQYF
.,many,12,TRBV7-2,TRBJ2-1,TGTGCCAGCAGCTTGTCACACAATGAGCAGTTCTTC,CASSLSHNEQFF
TRBD1,few,13,TRBV2,TRBJ2-5,TGTGCCAGCAGACTGACAGGGAAGGAGACCCAGTACTTC,CASRLTGKETQYF
TRBD2,.,16,TRBV15,TRBJ2-2,TGTGCCTCCAGCTTCCTACGCGGGAGGGTCACCGGGGAGCTGTTTTTT,CASSFLRGRVTGELFF
TRBD1,many,15,TRBV7-2,TRBJ2-7,TGTGCCAGCAGCTTGAGGGACAGGGGAGGCCACGAGCAGTACTTC,CASSLRDRGGHEQYF
TRBD2,many,17,TRBV10-3,TRBJ2-3,TGTGCCATCAGTGAGTCGAAGGCTAGCGGTGGCCGGGATACGCAGTATTTT,CAISESKASGGRDTQYF
.,many,13,TRBV5-1,TRBJ2-5,TGCGCCAGCAGCGGATCGAACCAAGAGACCCAGTACTTC,CASSGSNQETQYF
TRBD2,many,21,TRBV6-2/TRBV6-3,TRBJ2-1,TGTGCCAGCAGTTTCTCCCCGGGACTAGCGGGAGGGCCGAGCGTCTACAATGAGCAGTTCTTC,CASSFSPGLAGGPSVYNEQFF
TRBD1,.,18,TRBV2,TRBJ2-5,TGTGCCTGCAGTACCCGGATAATCGGGACAGGGGGAATGGAGACCCAGTACTTC,CACSTRIIGTGGMETQYF
TRBD2,many,17,TRBV29-1,TRBJ2-1,TGCAGCGTTGTGGGACTAGCGGGGAAGGGCTCCTACAATGAGCAGTTCTTC,CSVVGLAGKGSYNEQFF
TRBD2,.,15,TRBV20-1,TRBJ2-1,TGCAGTGCTACAAAAGCGGGAGTCTCCTACAATGAGCAGTTCTTC,CSATKAGVSYNEQFF
TRBD1,many,14,TRBV7-9,TRBJ2-5,TGTGCCAGCAGCCAGGGACAGGGACGAGAGACCCAGTACTTC,CASSQGQGRETQYF
TRBD1,many,15,TRBV19,TRBJ2-3,TGTGCCAGTAGTATCGGCAGGGGGCAGGTAGATACGCAGTATTTT,CASSIGRGQVDTQYF
.,many,12,TRBV20-1,TRBJ2-5,TGCAGTGCTCAGGGGAGGGATGAAACCCAGTACTTC,CSAQGRDETQYF
.,many,14,TRBV5-1,TRBJ2-2,TGCGCCAGCAAACGGGACGGGAACACCGGGGAGCTGTTTTTT,CASKRDGNTGELFF
.,many,13,TRBV28,TRBJ1-1,TGTGCCAGCAGTTTACTGGGGACGGGTGAAGCTTTCTTT,CASSLLGTGEAFF
.,many,17,TRBV20-1,TRBJ2-1,TGCAGTGCTAGAGTGGACCGCCTAGCGCCCTCCTACAATGAGCAGTTCTTC,CSARVDRLAPSYNEQFF
TRBD1,many,16,TRBV7-9,TRBJ2-5,TGTGCCAGCAGCGAGAAGGACAGGGCCCCGGGAGAGACCCAGTACTTC,CASSEKDRAPGETQYF
.,few,15,TRBV13,TRBJ2-3,TGTGCCAGCAGCTTAGGTGGGGGCCGAGCAGATACGCAGTATTTT,CASSLGGGRADTQYF
.,few,13,TRBV30,TRBJ2-7,TGTGCCTGGAGTGTCCGGGGGAGTGACGAGCAGTACTTC,CAWSVRGSDEQYF
.,many,13,TRBV29-1,TRBJ2-7,TGCAGCGTTGAGGTTCAGGCGACCGGCGAGCAGTACTTC,CSVEVQATGEQYF
TRBD1,many,14,TRBV20-1,TRBJ2-7,TGCAGTGCCTCGAATACAGGGGGTATATACGAGCAGTACTTC,CSASNTGGIYEQYF
.,many,17,TRBV5-1,TRBJ1-1,TGCGCCAGCAGCTCGGAGGAACCGGCCCTCTTGAACACTGAAGCTTTCTTT,CASSSEEPALLNTEAFF
.,many,12,TRBV12-3/TRBV12-4,TRBJ1-1,TGTGCCAGCAGTTCATGGACGGCCGAAGCTTTCTTT,CASSSWTAEAFF
.,many,11,TRBV12-3/TRBV12-4,TRBJ2-4,TGTGCCAGCGGGGGGTGGCCAGTCCAGTACTTC,CASGGWPVQYF
TRBD2,many,14,TRBV15,TRBJ2-5,TGTGCCACCAGCAAGGCGGGAGGGTGGGAGACCCAGTACTTC,CATSKAGGWETQYF
.,many,12,TRBV6-1,TRBJ2-7,TGTGCCAGCAGTGACAGGGGATACGAGCAGTACTTC,CASSDRGYEQYF
TRBD2,.,15,TRBV29-1,TRBJ2-3,TGCAGCCCCCTCGGGCGAGCGGGAGACCCAGATACGCAGTATTTT,CSPLGRAGDPDTQYF
.,many,15,TRBV7-9,TRBJ2-7,TGTGCCAGCAGCTTAGCAGGTACCAGCTCCTACGAGCAGTACTTC,CASSLAGTSSYEQYF
.,.,16,TRBV10-3,TRBJ1-1,TGTGCCATCAGTGAGTCCTACGGAACAGGGAACACTGAAGCTTTCTTT,CAISESYGTGNTEAFF